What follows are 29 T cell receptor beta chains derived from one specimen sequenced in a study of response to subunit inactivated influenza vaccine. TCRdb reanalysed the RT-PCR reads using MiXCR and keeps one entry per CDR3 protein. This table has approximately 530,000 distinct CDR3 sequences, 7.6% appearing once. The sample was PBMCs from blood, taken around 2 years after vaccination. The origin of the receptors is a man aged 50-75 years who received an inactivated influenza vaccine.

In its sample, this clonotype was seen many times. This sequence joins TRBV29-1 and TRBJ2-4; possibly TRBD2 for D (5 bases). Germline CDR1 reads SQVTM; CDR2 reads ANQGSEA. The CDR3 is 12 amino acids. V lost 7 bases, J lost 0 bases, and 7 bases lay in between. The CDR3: CSGGVAKNIQYF. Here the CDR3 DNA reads TGCAGCGGGGGAGTAGCCAAAAACATTCAGTACTTC.

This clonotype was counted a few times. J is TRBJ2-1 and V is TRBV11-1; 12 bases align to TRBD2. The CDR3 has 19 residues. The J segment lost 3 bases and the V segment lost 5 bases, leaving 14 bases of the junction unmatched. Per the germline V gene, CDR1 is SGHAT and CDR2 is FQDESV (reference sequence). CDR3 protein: CASSPRTSGTGTFYNEQFF. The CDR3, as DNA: TGTGCCAGCAGCCCAAGGACTAGCGGGACCGGTACTTTCTACAATGAGCAGTTCTTC.

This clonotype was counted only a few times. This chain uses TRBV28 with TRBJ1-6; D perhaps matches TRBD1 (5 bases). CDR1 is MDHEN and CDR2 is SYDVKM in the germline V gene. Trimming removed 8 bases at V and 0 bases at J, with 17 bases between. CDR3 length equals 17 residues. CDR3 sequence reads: CASGTPPGSSYNSPLHF. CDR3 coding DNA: TGTGCCAGCGGGACGCCACCGGGGAGCTCCTATAATTCACCCCTCCACTTT.

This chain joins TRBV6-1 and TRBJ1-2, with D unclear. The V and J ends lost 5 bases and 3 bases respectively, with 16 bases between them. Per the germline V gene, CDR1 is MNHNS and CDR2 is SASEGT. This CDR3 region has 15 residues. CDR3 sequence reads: CASSPIDGHHYGYTF. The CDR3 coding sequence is TGTGCCAGCAGTCCGATCGACGGTCATCACTATGGCTACACCTTC.

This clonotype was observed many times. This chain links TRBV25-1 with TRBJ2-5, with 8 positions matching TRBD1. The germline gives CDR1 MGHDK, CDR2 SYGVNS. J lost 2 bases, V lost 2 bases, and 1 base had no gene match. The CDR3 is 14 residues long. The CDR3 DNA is TGTGCCAGCAGTGAACAGGGGGCACAAGAGACCCAGTACTTC. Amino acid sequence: CASSEQGAQETQYF.

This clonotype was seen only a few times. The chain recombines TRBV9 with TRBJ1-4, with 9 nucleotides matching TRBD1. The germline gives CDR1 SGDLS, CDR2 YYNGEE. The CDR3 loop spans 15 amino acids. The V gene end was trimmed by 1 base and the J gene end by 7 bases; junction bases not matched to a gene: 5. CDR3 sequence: CASSVTGGEGEKLFF. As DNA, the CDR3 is TGTGCCAGCAGCGTAACAGGGGGCGAAGGTGAAAAACTGTTTTTT.

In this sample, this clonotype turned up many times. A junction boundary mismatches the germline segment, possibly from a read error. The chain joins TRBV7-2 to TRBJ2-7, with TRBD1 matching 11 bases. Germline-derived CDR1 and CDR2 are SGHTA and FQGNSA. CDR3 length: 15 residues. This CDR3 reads CASSLAGTGGYEQYF. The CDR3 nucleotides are TGCGCCAGCAGCTTGGCCGGGACAGGGGGCTACGAGCAGTACTTC.

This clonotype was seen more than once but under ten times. The chain's CDR3 is CASSFPGTTEQFF. The CDR3 bases are TGTGCCAGCAGCTTCCCGGGGACGACTGAGCAGTTCTTC. This chain connects TRBV7-9 to TRBJ2-1; D may correspond to TRBD1 or TRBD2 (5 bases each). CDR3 length: 13 residues. Germline-derived CDR1 and CDR2 are SEHNR and FQNEAQ (reference sequence). V was trimmed by 3 bases and J by 9 bases, leaving 12 bases between them.

The CDR3 loop is CASRPLAGPYNEQFF. As DNA, the CDR3 is TGTGCCAGCAGACCCCTAGCGGGGCCCTACAATGAGCAGTTCTTC. J is TRBJ2-1 and V is TRBV12-3 or TRBV12-4; TRBD2 agrees at 9 bases. Trimming at V came to 6 bases and at J to 2 bases, leaving 5 bases not matched to a gene. The CDR3 sequence is 15 residues long.

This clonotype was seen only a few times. Here the CDR3 reads CSVRQGQETQYF. CDR3 nucleotides: TGCAGCGTGCGACAGGGCCAAGAGACCCAGTACTTC. The chain is built from TRBV29-1 and TRBJ2-5; TRBD1 matches at 7 bases. Germline CDR1 reads SQVTM; CDR2 reads ANQGSEA. The junction had 2 bases not matched to a gene; V was cut back by 6 bases and J by 1 base. The CDR3 runs 12 residues.

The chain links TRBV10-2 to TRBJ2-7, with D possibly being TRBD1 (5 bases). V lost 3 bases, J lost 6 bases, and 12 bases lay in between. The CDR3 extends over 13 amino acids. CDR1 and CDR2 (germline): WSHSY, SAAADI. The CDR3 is CASSEVARAEQYF. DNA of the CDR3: TGCGCCAGCAGTGAAGTCGCCAGGGCCGAGCAGTACTTC.

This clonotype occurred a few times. The CDR3 reads CSARDVGPRGSGYTF. The CDR3 nucleotides read TGCAGTGCTAGAGATGTGGGACCGCGGGGTTCCGGCTACACCTTC. The chain links TRBV20-1 to TRBJ1-2, with D possibly matching TRBD1 (5 bases). CDR1 is DFQATT, CDR2 SNEGSKA, per germline (reference sequence). The CDR3 contains 15 residues. V lost 0 bases and J lost 8, with 19 bases in between.

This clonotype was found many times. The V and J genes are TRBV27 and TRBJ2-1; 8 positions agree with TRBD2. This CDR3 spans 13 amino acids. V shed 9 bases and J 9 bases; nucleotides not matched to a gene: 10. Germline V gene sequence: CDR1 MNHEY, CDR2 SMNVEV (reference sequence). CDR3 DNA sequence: TGTGCCAGTAGTAGTATGGCGGGAGGTGAGCAGTTCTTC. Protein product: CASSSMAGGEQFF.

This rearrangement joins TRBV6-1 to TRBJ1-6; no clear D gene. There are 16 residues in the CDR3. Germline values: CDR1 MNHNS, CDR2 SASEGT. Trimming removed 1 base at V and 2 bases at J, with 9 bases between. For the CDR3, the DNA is TGTGCCAGCAGTGAAGGCAGGCGACCCTATAATTCACCCCTCCACTTT. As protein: CASSEGRRPYNSPLHF.

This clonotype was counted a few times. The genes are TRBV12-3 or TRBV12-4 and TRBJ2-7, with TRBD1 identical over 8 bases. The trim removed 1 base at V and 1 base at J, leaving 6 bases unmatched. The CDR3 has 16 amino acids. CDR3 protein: CASSLGPDRVSYEQYF. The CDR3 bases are TGTGCCAGCAGTTTAGGGCCGGACAGGGTATCCTACGAGCAGTACTTC.

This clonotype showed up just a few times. Here the CDR3 DNA reads TGTGCCAGTAACCGGGGGGACACCGGGGAGCTGTTTTTT. Residues: CASNRGDTGELFF. The gene calls are TRBV19 and TRBJ2-2, with TRBD2 matching over 7 bases. Per the germline V gene, CDR1 is LNHDA and CDR2 is SQIVND (reference sequence). The J segment lost 3 bases and the V segment lost 7 bases, leaving 2 bases of the junction unmatched. The length of the CDR3 is 13 residues. The variable domain in full, completed from reference TRBV19 and TRBJ2-2, reads DGGITQSPKYLFRKEGQNVTLSCEQNLNHDAMYWYRQDPGQGLRLIYYSQIVNDFQKGDIAEGYSVSREKKESFPLTVTSAQKNPTAFYLCASNRGDTGELFFGEGSRLTVL.

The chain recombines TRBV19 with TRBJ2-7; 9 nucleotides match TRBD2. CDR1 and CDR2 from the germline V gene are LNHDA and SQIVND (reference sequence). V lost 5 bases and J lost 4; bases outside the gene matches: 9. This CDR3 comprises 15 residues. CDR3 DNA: TGTGCCAGTAGTCCATTGCGGGGGGGCCTTTACGAGCAGTACTTC. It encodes CASSPLRGGLYEQYF.

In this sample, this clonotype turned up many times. The DNA of the CDR3 is TGTGCCAGCAGCCAAGATGCTAGGTGGGGGACTAGCGGGGCCCCCTACAATGAGCAGTTCTTC. It translates to CASSQDARWGTSGAPYNEQFF. The chain joins TRBV3-1 to TRBJ2-1; TRBD2 matches at 13 bases. CDR1 is LGHDT and CDR2 is YNNKEL in the germline V gene (reference sequence). CDR3 size: 21 residues. V trimming: 0 bases; J trimming: 2 bases; junction bases outside the gene matches: 13.

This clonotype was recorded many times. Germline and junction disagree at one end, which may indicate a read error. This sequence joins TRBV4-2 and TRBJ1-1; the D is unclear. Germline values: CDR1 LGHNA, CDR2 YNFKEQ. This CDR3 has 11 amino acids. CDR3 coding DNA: TGTGCCAGCATGACATCCGGAACGTGGATCTTT. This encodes CASMTSGTWIF.

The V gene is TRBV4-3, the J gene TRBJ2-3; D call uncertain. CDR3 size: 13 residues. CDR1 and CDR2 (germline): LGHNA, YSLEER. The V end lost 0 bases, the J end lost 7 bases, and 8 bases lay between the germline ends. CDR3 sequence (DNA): TGCGCCAGCAGCCAAGATGTCTGGCATACGCAGTATTTT. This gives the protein CASSQDVWHTQYF.

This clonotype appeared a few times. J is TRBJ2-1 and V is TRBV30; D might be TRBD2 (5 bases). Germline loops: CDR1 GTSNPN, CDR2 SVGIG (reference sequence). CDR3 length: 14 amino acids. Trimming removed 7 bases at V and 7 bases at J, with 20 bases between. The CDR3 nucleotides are TGTGCCTCCTCCTCGGTCGCTAGAGGGAATGAGCAGTTCTTC. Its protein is CASSSVARGNEQFF.

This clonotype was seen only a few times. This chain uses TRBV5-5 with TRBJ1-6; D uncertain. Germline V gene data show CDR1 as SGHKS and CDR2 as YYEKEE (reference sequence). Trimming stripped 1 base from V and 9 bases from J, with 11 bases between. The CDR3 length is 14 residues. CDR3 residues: CASSLPRVGSPLHF. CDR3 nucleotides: TGTGCCAGCAGCTTGCCCCGAGTAGGTTCACCCCTCCACTTT.

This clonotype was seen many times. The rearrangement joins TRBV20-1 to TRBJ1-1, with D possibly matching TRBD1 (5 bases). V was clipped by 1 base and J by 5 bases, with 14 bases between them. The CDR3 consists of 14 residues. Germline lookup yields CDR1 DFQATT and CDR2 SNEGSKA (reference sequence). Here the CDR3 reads CSARVAGERTEAFF. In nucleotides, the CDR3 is TGCAGTGCTAGAGTTGCGGGGGAGAGGACTGAAGCTTTCTTT.

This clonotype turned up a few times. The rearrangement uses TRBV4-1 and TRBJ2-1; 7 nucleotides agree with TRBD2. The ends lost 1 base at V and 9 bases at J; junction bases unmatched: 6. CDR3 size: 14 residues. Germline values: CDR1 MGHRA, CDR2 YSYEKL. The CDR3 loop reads CASSQVHGEGEQFF. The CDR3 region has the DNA TGCGCCAGCAGCCAAGTTCACGGGGAGGGTGAGCAGTTCTTC.

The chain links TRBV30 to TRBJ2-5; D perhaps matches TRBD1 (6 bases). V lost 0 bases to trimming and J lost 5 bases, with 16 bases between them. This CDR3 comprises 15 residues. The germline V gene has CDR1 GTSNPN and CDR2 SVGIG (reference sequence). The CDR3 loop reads CAWSVRQGMGETQYF. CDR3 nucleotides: TGTGCCTGGAGTGTACGTCAGGGGATGGGGGAGACCCAGTACTTC. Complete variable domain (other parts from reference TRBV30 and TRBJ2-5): SQTIHQWPATLVQPVGSPLSLECTVEGTSNPNLYWYRQAAGRGLQLLFYSVGIGQISSEVPQNLSASRPQDRQFILSSKKLLLSDSGFYLCAWSVRQGMGETQYFGPGTRLLVL.

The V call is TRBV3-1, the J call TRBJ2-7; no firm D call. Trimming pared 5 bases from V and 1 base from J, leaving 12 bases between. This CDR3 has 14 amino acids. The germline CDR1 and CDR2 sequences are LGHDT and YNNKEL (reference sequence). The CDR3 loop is CASSVNRVSYEQYF. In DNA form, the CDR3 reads TGTGCCAGCAGCGTAAACCGGGTATCCTACGAGCAGTACTTC.

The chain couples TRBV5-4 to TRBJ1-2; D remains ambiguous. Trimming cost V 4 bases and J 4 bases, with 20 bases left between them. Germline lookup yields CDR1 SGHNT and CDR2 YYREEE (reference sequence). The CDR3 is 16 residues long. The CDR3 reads CASSELDTLLPYGYTF. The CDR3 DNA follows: TGTGCCAGCAGCGAATTAGACACCCTCCTGCCCTATGGCTACACCTTC.

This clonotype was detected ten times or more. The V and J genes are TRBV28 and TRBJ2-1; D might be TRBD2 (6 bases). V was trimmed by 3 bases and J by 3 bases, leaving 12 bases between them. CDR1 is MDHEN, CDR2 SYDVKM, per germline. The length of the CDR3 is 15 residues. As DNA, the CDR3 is TGTGCCAGCAGTTTGCGGGGTCGGATCTACAATGAGCAGTTCTTC. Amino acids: CASSLRGRIYNEQFF.

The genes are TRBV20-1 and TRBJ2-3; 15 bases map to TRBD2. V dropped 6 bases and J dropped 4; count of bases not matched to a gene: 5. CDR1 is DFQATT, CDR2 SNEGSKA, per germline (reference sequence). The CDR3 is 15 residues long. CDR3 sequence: CSARTSGRAPDTQYF. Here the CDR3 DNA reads TGCAGTGCCAGGACTAGCGGGAGGGCCCCAGATACGCAGTATTTT.